The 28 T cell receptor beta chains listed next were all sequenced from one sample in a study of T cells after posttransplantation cyclophosphamide. Some clones are missing from TCRdb's copy, which holds only in-frame ones; the method was immunoSEQ multiplex PCR. The sample has around 16,000 clones, 84% seen once. Sampled 1 year posttransplant, controls received myeloablative marrow transplants, methotrexate and a calcineurin inhibitor. The sequences come from PBMCs, collected more than 350 days after allogeneic stem cell transplant with calcineurin inhibitor and methotrexate. These receptors all come from a male patient younger than 30 who received an allogeneic stem cell transplant from a related donor, was CMV-positive, and had no GVHD. A subset of T cells may come from the graft donor.

This chain links TRBV6-1 with TRBJ2-1, with TRBD1 as a possible D gene (5 bases). This CDR3 is built from 16 residues. Germline V gives CDR1 MNHNS, CDR2 SASEGT. With 3 bases removed from V and 9 bases from J, the gap between germline ends came to 21 bases. The CDR3 region has the DNA TGTGCCAGCAGTGAGACAGTGGAAGCGCGGAACAGTGAGCAGTTCTTC. Amino acids: CASSETVEARNSEQFF.

To note about this clone: Germline is not matched at one junction end, which may reflect a read error. The J gene is TRBJ2-1, the V gene TRBV6-1; D perhaps matches TRBD1 (6 bases). The length of the CDR3 is 14 residues. Germline V lookup: CDR1 MNHNS, CDR2 SASEGT. In nucleotides, the CDR3 is TGTGCCGGCGGCCGGGACACCTTCTACAGTGAGCAGTTCTTC. This sequence encodes CAGGRDTFYSEQFF.

There are a few counts of this clone. The CDR3 nucleotides read TGTGCCAGCAGTTTCTCGGCGGGACCTATCTATGGCTACACCTTC. It encodes CASSFSAGPIYGYTF. The chain combines TRBV28 with TRBJ1-2, with a possible D match to TRBD1 (5 bases). With 3 bases removed from V and 4 bases from J, the gap between germline ends came to 15 bases. Per germline, CDR1 MDHEN and CDR2 SYDVKM. The CDR3 extends over 15 amino acids.

This clone has only one observation. V gene TRBV7-2 combines with J gene TRBJ1-6; possibly TRBD1 for D (6 bases). Trimming removed 3 bases from V and 6 bases from J, with 9 bases in between. Germline loops: CDR1 SGHTA, CDR2 FQGNSA. This CDR3 is built from 14 residues. Here the CDR3 DNA reads TGTGCCAGCAGCTTCGGGACAATTAATTCACCCCTCCACTTT. Its translation: CASSFGTINSPLHF.

The genes are TRBV9 and TRBJ1-1; tentative D call: TRBD1 (5 bases). Trimming stripped 3 bases from V and 4 bases from J, with 13 bases between. The CDR3 covers 14 residues. CDR1 and CDR2 (germline): SGDLS, YYNGEE. CDR3 sequence reads: CASSASTQGTEAFF. The CDR3 DNA follows: TGTGCCAGCAGCGCCTCTACCCAGGGCACTGAAGCTTTCTTT.

The V gene is TRBV10-1, the J gene TRBJ2-1; the match to TRBD2 covers 12 bases. The CDR3 covers 16 residues. Germline CDR1 is WNHNN and CDR2 is SYGVQD (reference sequence). V was clipped by 5 bases and J by 9 bases; unmatched bases: 11. The CDR3 sequence is CASSRTSGISLGEQFF. CDR3 bases: TGCGCCAGCAGTCGGACTAGCGGGATAAGTTTAGGTGAGCAGTTCTTC.

The CDR3 is CASSLWAGTGGSEQFF. CDR3 nucleotide sequence: TGTGCCAGCAGCTTGTGGGCCGGGACAGGGGGGAGTGAGCAGTTCTTC. The chain links TRBV5-6 to TRBJ2-1; 11 bases map to TRBD1. Per the germline V gene, CDR1 is SGHDT and CDR2 is YYEEEE. This CDR3 is 16 amino acids long. The ends lost 1 base at V and 9 bases at J; junction bases unmatched: 9.

This chain joins TRBV7-2 and TRBJ1-3; 8 bases are a match to TRBD1. The CDR3 has 17 residues. Germline-derived CDR1 and CDR2 are SGHTA and FQGNSA. J gave up 0 bases and V 3 bases, and 7 bases lay outside the gene matches. The CDR3 DNA reads TGTGCCAGCAGCTTCCGGGACAGGAGGACCTCTGGAAACACCATATATTTT. Amino acid sequence: CASSFRDRRTSGNTIYF.

V usage is TRBV5-1 and J usage is TRBJ2-1; 16 bases align to TRBD2. Germline CDR1 is SGHRS and CDR2 is YFSETQ. The CDR3 covers 15 residues. The J segment lost 14 bases and the V segment lost 7 bases, leaving 12 bases of the junction unmatched. CDR3 in amino acids: CASSLEGLAGGGEFF. The CDR3 DNA reads as TGCGCCAGCTCCCTCGAGGGACTAGCGGGAGGGGGGGAGTTCTTC.

V usage is TRBV9 and J usage is TRBJ2-1, with 7 nucleotides matching TRBD2. This CDR3 spans 14 amino acids. The trim removed 5 bases at V and 9 bases at J, leaving 11 bases unmatched. Germline CDR1 and CDR2: SGDLS and YYNGEE. The CDR3 reads CASSRTSTMSEQFF. The CDR3 DNA sequence: TGTGCCAGCAGTCGGACTAGTACTATGAGTGAGCAGTTCTTC.

The V and J genes are TRBV28 and TRBJ2-1; possible D gene TRBD2, 5 bases. The ends were cut back, 4 bases at V and 13 bases at J, with 17 bases in the middle. The CDR3 is 13 residues long. CDR1 and CDR2 (germline): MDHEN, SYDVKM. As DNA, the CDR3 is TGTGCCAGCAGTTCCCTCTTGGAGCGGAAACAGTTCTTC. This encodes CASSSLLERKQFF.

The chain uses TRBV28 and TRBJ2-7; 8 bases agree with TRBD2. Germline CDR1 MDHEN, CDR2 SYDVKM. This CDR3 comprises 15 residues. Trimming cost V 4 bases and J 2 bases; bases outside gene matches: 7. CDR3 DNA: TGTGCCAGCAGTTGGGGACTAGGCTCCCCCTACGAGCAGTACTTC. Amino acids: CASSWGLGSPYEQYF.

This sequence joins TRBV5-1 and TRBJ2-7; 7 positions agree with TRBD1. Trimming took 4 bases from V and 2 from J; bases not matched to a gene: 6. CDR3 length: 14 residues. Germline-derived CDR1 and CDR2 are SGHRS and YFSETQ. The CDR3 DNA reads as TGCGCCAGCAGCCCGACAGGGATGACCTACGAGCAGTACTTC. This sequence encodes CASSPTGMTYEQYF.

V gene TRBV7-2 combines with J gene TRBJ2-7; TRBD2 might be the D (6 bases). V was shortened by 1 base and J by 4 bases, with 23 bases between the two germline ends. Per germline, CDR1 SGHTA and CDR2 FQGNSA. The CDR3 is 18 amino acids. The CDR3 is CASSLVGVFRGLKYEQYF. CDR3 nucleotide sequence: TGTGCCAGCAGCTTAGTTGGCGTATTTCGGGGACTGAAATACGAGCAGTACTTC.

The J gene is TRBJ1-6, the V gene TRBV30; D gene unclear. The germline V and J ends were trimmed by 5 bases and 6 bases, with 14 bases remaining between them. The germline V gene has CDR1 GTSNPN and CDR2 SVGIG (reference sequence). The CDR3 has 14 amino acids. The CDR3 sequence: CAWAIALVNSPLHF. The DNA of the CDR3 is TGTGCCTGGGCGATCGCACTCGTTAATTCACCCCTCCACTTT.

The CDR3 region has the DNA TGTGCCAGCAGTTTTGGGGCTGTCAATCAGCCCCAGCATTTT. This gives the protein CASSFGAVNQPQHF. The chain carries TRBV6-5 and TRBJ1-5, with D perhaps matching TRBD1 (5 bases). The ends were cut back, 4 bases at V and 3 bases at J, with 10 bases in the middle. Looked up from germline, CDR1 is MNHEY and CDR2 is SVGAGI. The CDR3 has 14 residues.

The gene calls are TRBV30 and TRBJ2-1; 7 nucleotides align to TRBD2. This CDR3 is built from 16 residues. CDR1 and CDR2 from the germline V gene are GTSNPN and SVGIG (reference sequence). The V segment lost 4 bases and the J segment 9 bases; nucleotides outside the gene matches: 18. The CDR3 region is CAWNGLGGRTNGEQFF. The CDR3 nucleotides are TGTGCCTGGAATGGGCTCGGCGGGAGAACAAACGGTGAGCAGTTCTTC.

The J gene is TRBJ2-2, the V gene TRBV9; 11 bases are a match to TRBD2. The germline gives CDR1 SGDLS, CDR2 YYNGEE. This CDR3 has 20 residues. V dropped 0 bases and J dropped 2; count of bases not matched to a gene: 12. CDR3 protein: CASSVGLLAGGLGNTGELFF. Written as DNA, the CDR3 is TGTGCCAGCAGCGTAGGTTTGCTAGCGGGAGGATTGGGTAACACCGGGGAGCTGTTTTTT.

This clone occurred once. The CDR3 sequence: CASSPGSTDTQYF. The CDR3, as DNA: TGTGCCAGCAGCCCGGGGAGCACAGATACGCAGTATTTT. The V gene is TRBV7-2, the J gene TRBJ2-3, with D maybe TRBD2 (5 bases). There are 13 residues in the CDR3. CDR1 is SGHTA, CDR2 FQGNSA, per germline. V was pared by 5 bases and J by 0 bases, with 6 bases between.

This clone occurred a few times. The genes are TRBV6-1 and TRBJ2-3; D might be TRBD1 (5 bases). The CDR3 extends over 15 amino acids. V lost 7 bases and J 2 bases, leaving 16 bases between the germline ends. Per the germline V gene, CDR1 is MNHNS and CDR2 is SASEGT. The DNA for the CDR3 is TGTGCCAGCAAGACACAGAGACAGCTCACAGATACGCAGTATTTT. Translated, it gives CASKTQRQLTDTQYF.

The chain employs TRBV6-5 and TRBJ2-7, with D possibly TRBD1 on 5 matching bases. The CDR3 extends over 13 amino acids. V lost 5 bases and J lost 2, with 10 bases in between. The germline V gene encodes CDR1 MNHEY and CDR2 SVGAGI. CDR3 coding DNA: TGTGCCAGCAGTGTAGCAGGGACCTACGAGCAGTACTTC. Its protein is CASSVAGTYEQYF.

This chain connects TRBV5-6 to TRBJ1-5; 9 bases agree with TRBD1. Germline V gives CDR1 SGHDT, CDR2 YYEEEE. With 1 base clipped from V and 10 bases from J, the junction kept 12 bases outside the gene matches. The CDR3 covers 16 residues. The CDR3 bases are TGTGCCAGCAGCTTGTCGGCACAGGGGGCTTTGGGACCCCAGCATTTT. Protein: CASSLSAQGALGPQHF.

This chain joins TRBV6-5 and TRBJ2-7; 7 bases are shared with TRBD2. The ends lost 0 bases at V and 1 base at J; junction bases unmatched: 6. The CDR3 has 16 residues. Germline CDR1 MNHEY, CDR2 SVGAGI. CDR3 protein: CASSYSGGGSSYEQYF. Here the CDR3 DNA reads TGTGCCAGCAGTTACTCGGGCGGCGGGAGTTCCTACGAGCAGTACTTC.

This clone was seen once. J is TRBJ1-5 and V is TRBV19; unclear D gene. Germline lookup yields CDR1 LNHDA and CDR2 SQIVND (reference sequence). The CDR3 sequence is 16 residues long. The V and J ends lost 10 bases and 3 bases respectively, with 22 bases between them. The CDR3 DNA reads TGTGCCACCCAGCCAGCGTCGGTGGGTATCAATCAGCCCCAGCATTTT. The encoded protein is CATQPASVGINQPQHF.

The chain is built from TRBV4-3 and TRBJ1-6, with a possible D match to TRBD1 (5 bases). The CDR3 has 16 amino acids. Between the trimmed V and J ends, which lost 4 bases and 5 bases, there was a span of 15 bases. Germline loops: CDR1 LGHNA, CDR2 YSLEER. The CDR3 nucleotides are TGCGCCAGCAGCCCCCCTCTCAACAGGAATAATTCACCCCTCCACTTT. Translated, it gives CASSPPLNRNNSPLHF.

J is TRBJ2-7 and V is TRBV27, with 9 bases aligning to TRBD2. V lost 3 bases, J lost 3 bases, and 3 bases stayed unmatched. Germline loops: CDR1 MNHEY, CDR2 SMNVEV (reference sequence). The CDR3 sequence is 14 residues long. The DNA for the CDR3 is TGTGCCAGCAGTTTTACTAGCGGGTACTACGAGCAGTACTTC. Translation: CASSFTSGYYEQYF.

By share of the sample, this clone is medium-sized. The chain combines TRBV2 with TRBJ2-7; TRBD2 aligns across 9 bases. The germline CDR1 and CDR2 sequences are SNHLY and FYNNEI. The CDR3 length is 16 residues. Trimming removed 2 bases from V and 2 bases from J; junction bases left unmatched: 7. CDR3 nucleotides: TGTGCCAGCAGTGAACAGGCTAGCGGGATGACCTACGAGCAGTACTTC. This gives the protein CASSEQASGMTYEQYF. Based on the CDR3 plus reference TRBV2 and TRBJ2-7, the full variable domain is EPEVTQTPSHQVTQMGQEVILRCVPISNHLYFYWYRQILGQKVEFLVSFYNNEISEKSEIFDDQFSVERPDGSNFTLKIRSTKLEDSAMYFCASSEQASGMTYEQYFGPGTRLTVT.

CDR3: CASSPDGGEQYF. The CDR3 DNA is TGTGCCAGCAGCCCCGACGGGGGCGAGCAGTACTTC. The chain combines TRBV7-6 with TRBJ2-7, with D perhaps matching TRBD2 (6 bases). The germline V gene encodes CDR1 SGHVS and CDR2 FNYEAQ. This CDR3 has 12 amino acids. Trimming stripped 5 bases from V and 6 bases from J, with 11 bases between. Based on the CDR3 plus reference TRBV7-6 and TRBJ2-7, the full variable domain is GAGVSQSPRYKVTKRGQDVALRCDPISGHVSLYWYRQALGQGPEFLTYFNYEAQQDKSGLPNDRFSAERPEGSISTLTIQRTEQRDSAMYRCASSPDGGEQYFGPGTRLTVT.